What follows are 10 T cell receptor beta chains derived from one specimen sequenced in a study of blood T cell repertoires in COVID-19. Generated by immunoSEQ multiplex PCR, the TCRdb table keeps only in-frame clones and is missing some. The data hold around 200,000 clones, with 70% to 90% observed a single time. Sequencing was performed on peripheral blood. The source is an elderly man with acute or convalescent COVID-19.

This clone is a singleton in its sample. The CDR3 nucleotides are TGTGCCAGCAGCCCGTTCAGCGGGAGTCTGGGAGATACGCAGTATTTT. Residues: CASSPFSGSLGDTQYF. The chain carries TRBV11-2 and TRBJ2-3; TRBD2 aligns across 8 bases. CDR3 length: 16 residues. With V trimmed by 5 bases and J by 5 bases, 12 bases remained unmatched. Germline loops: CDR1 SGHAT, CDR2 FQNNGV. The full variable domain, completed using reference TRBV11-2 and TRBJ2-3, is EAGVAQSPRYKIIEKRQSVAFWCNPISGHATLYWYQQILGQGPKLLIQFQNNGVVDDSQLPKDRFSAERLKGVDSTLKIQPAKLEDSAVYLCASSPFSGSLGDTQYFGPGTRLTVL.

This chain connects TRBV30 to TRBJ2-3; 9 bases agree with TRBD2. This CDR3 region has 16 residues. V trimming: 0 bases; J trimming: 2 bases; junction bases outside the gene matches: 6. The germline V gene encodes CDR1 GTSNPN and CDR2 SVGIG (reference sequence). The CDR3 region is CAWSVGAGGHTDTQYF. In DNA form, the CDR3 reads TGTGCCTGGAGTGTTGGAGCGGGAGGCCACACAGATACGCAGTATTTT.

The V call is TRBV5-1, the J call TRBJ2-2; unclear D gene. V dropped 0 bases and J dropped 1 base, with 7 bases sitting between them. CDR1 is SGHRS, CDR2 YFSETQ, per germline. The CDR3 loop spans 15 amino acids. DNA for the CDR3: TGCGCCAGCAGCTTGGCGGCAGGGAACACCGGGGAGCTGTTTTTT. Residues: CASSLAAGNTGELFF.

The chain links TRBV9 to TRBJ2-3; TRBD2 matches at 9 bases. Germline-derived CDR1 and CDR2 are SGDLS and YYNGEE. The CDR3 covers 14 residues. The V and J ends lost 1 base and 6 bases, in that order; junction bases with no gene match: 3. The CDR3 loop reads CASSVKGLADTQYF. DNA for the CDR3: TGTGCCAGCAGCGTAAAGGGACTAGCTGATACGCAGTATTTT.

The rearrangement uses TRBV20-1 and TRBJ2-3, with D perhaps matching TRBD2 (5 bases). Trimming shortened V by 3 bases and J by 4 bases, and 14 bases separated the two germline ends. Germline loops: CDR1 DFQATT, CDR2 SNEGSKA (reference sequence). This CDR3 has 14 amino acids. The chain's CDR3 is CSASRGLLADTQYF. CDR3 bases: TGCAGTGCTAGTCGGGGTTTGCTTGCAGATACGCAGTATTTT.

The V gene is TRBV6-4, the J gene TRBJ1-4, with 7 bases lining up with TRBD1. The germline V gene has CDR1 MRHNA and CDR2 SNTAGT. Trimming at V came to 5 bases and at J to 1 base, leaving 4 bases not matched to a gene. The CDR3 consists of 15 residues. Here the CDR3 DNA reads TGTGCCAGCAGTCGACAGGGTGGAACTAATGAAAAACTGTTTTTT. Its translation is CASSRQGGTNEKLFF.

The J gene is TRBJ1-5, the V gene TRBV7-2; D is possibly TRBD1 (5 bases). Germline V gene sequence: CDR1 SGHTA, CDR2 FQGNSA. This CDR3 is built from 16 residues. Trimming shortened V by 5 bases and J by 2 bases, and 16 bases separated the two germline ends. The CDR3 spells CASSPPGAGGNQPQHF. The CDR3, as DNA: TGTGCCAGCAGCCCACCCGGGGCGGGGGGCAATCAGCCCCAGCATTTT.

This chain connects TRBV19 to TRBJ2-1, with a tentative D call TRBD1 (5 bases). CDR3 length: 13 amino acids. Trimming removed 1 base from V and 7 bases from J, with 8 bases in between. Germline loops: CDR1 LNHDA, CDR2 SQIVND (reference sequence). CDR3 DNA sequence: TGTGCCAGTAGTATAGGGGGCCCTAATGAGCAGTTCTTC. It encodes CASSIGGPNEQFF.

The gene calls are TRBV6-5 and TRBJ1-2; D perhaps matches TRBD1 (6 bases). This CDR3 region has 16 residues. Trimming took off 1 base at V and 2 bases at J, with 14 bases between the two ends. Looked up from germline, CDR1 is MNHEY and CDR2 is SVGAGI. CDR3 sequence reads: CASSYFYQGSNYGYTF. The CDR3 region has the DNA TGTGCCAGCAGTTACTTTTACCAGGGGTCCAACTATGGCTACACCTTC.

This chain joins TRBV3-1 (or the pseudogene TRBV3-2) and TRBJ2-7; possibly TRBD2 for D (6 bases). This CDR3 spans 13 amino acids. CDR1 is LGHDT, CDR2 YNNKEL, per germline (reference sequence). V dropped 4 bases and J dropped 2 bases, with 9 bases sitting between them. CDR3: CASSRGGPYEQYV. CDR3 nucleotide sequence: TGTGCCAGCAGCCGAGGAGGGCCCTACGAGCAGTACGTC.